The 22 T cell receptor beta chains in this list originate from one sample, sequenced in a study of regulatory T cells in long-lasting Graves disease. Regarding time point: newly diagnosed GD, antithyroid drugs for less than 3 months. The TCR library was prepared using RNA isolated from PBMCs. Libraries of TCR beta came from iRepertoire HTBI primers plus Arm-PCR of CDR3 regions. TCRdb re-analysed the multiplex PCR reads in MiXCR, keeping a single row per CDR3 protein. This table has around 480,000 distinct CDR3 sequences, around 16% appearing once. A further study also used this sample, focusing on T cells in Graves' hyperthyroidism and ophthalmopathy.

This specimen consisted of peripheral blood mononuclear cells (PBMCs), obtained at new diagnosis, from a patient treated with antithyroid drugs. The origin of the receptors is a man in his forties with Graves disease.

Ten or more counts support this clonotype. The CDR3 nucleotides are TGTGCCAGCAGCTCCGACATCGCCTACGAGCAGTACTTC. Its protein is CASSSDIAYEQYF. The genes are TRBV7-9 and TRBJ2-7; D call uncertain. CDR3 length: 13 amino acids. CDR1 and CDR2 from the germline V gene are SEHNR and FQNEAQ (reference sequence). Trimming removed 4 bases at V and 2 bases at J, with 9 bases between.

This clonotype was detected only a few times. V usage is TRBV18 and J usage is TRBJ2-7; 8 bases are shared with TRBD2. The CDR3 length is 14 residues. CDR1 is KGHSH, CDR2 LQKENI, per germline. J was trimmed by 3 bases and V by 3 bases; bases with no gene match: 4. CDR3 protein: CASSPIAGNYEQYF. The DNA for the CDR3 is TGTGCCAGCTCACCGATAGCGGGGAACTACGAGCAGTACTTC.

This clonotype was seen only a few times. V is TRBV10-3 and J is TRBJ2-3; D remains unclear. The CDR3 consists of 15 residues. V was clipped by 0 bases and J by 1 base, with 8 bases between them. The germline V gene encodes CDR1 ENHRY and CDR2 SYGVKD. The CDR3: CAISESTRGTDTQYF. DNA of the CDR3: TGTGCCATCAGTGAGTCGACTCGGGGCACAGATACGCAGTATTTT.

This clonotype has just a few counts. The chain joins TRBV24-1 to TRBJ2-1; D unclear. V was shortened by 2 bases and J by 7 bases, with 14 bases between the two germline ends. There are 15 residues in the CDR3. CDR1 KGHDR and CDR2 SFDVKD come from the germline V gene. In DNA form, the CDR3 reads TGTGCCACCAGTGATTACGGTAGCATAGGGAATGAGCAGTTCTTC. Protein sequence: CATSDYGSIGNEQFF.

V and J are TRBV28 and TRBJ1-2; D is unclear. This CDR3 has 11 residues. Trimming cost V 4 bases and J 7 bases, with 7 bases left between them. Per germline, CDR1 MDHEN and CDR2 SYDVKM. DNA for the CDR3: TGTGCCAGCAGTTCGTTCATTGGCTACACCTTC. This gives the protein CASSSFIGYTF.

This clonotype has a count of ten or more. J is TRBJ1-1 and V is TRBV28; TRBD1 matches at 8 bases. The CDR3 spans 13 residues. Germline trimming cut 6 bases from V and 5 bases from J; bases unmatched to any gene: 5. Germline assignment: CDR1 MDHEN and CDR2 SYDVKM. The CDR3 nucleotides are TGTGCCAGCAGGAGACAGGGGTTGACTGAAGCTTTCTTT. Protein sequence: CASRRQGLTEAFF.

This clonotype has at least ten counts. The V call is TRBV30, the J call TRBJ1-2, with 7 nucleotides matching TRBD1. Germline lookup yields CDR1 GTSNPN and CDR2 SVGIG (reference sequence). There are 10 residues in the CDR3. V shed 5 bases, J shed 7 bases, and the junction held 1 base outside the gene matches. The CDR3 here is CAWQGVGYTF. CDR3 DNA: TGTGCCTGGCAGGGGGTTGGCTACACCTTC.

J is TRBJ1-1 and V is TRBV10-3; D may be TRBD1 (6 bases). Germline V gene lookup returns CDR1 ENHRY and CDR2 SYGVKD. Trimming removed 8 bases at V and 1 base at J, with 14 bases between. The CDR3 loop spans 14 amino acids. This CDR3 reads CAISEGGRNTEAFF. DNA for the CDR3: TGTGCCATCTCTGAGGGGGGTAGGAACACTGAAGCTTTCTTT.

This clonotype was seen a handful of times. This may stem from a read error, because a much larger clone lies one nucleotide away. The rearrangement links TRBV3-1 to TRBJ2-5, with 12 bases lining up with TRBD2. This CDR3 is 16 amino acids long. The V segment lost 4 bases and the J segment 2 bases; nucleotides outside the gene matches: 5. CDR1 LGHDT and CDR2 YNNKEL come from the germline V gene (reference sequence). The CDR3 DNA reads TGTGCCAGCAGCCCTGGGACTAGCGGGTTTCAAGAGACCCAGTACTTC. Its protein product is CASSPGTSGFQETQYF.

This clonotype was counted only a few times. CDR3 sequence: CASSFYDEQYF. DNA of the CDR3: TGTGCCAGCAGTTTCTACGACGAGCAGTACTTC. The gene calls are TRBV28 and TRBJ2-7; D is uncertain. From germline, CDR1 is MDHEN and CDR2 SYDVKM. V dropped 3 bases and J dropped 5 bases, with 5 bases sitting between them. The CDR3 sequence is 11 residues long.

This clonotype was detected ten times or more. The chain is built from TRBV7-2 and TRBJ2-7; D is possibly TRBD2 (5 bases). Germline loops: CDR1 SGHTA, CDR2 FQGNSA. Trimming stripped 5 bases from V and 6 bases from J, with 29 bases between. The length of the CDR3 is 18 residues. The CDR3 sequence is CASSRTAWIGNGRSEQYF. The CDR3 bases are TGTGCCAGCAGCCGGACGGCGTGGATCGGGAACGGTCGTAGCGAGCAGTACTTC.

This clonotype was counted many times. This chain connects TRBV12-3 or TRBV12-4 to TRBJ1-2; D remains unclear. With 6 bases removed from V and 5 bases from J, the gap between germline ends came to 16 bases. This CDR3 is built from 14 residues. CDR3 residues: CASSPRVPLYGYTF. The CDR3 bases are TGTGCCAGCAGCCCAAGGGTACCCCTTTATGGCTACACCTTC.

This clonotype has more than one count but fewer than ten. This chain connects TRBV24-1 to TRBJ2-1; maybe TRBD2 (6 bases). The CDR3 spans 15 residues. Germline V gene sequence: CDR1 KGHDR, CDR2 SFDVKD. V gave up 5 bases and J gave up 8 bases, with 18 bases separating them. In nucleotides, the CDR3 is TGTGCCACCAGTGGCGGATTGGGGGGTATGGATGAGCAGTTCTTC. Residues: CATSGGLGGMDEQFF.

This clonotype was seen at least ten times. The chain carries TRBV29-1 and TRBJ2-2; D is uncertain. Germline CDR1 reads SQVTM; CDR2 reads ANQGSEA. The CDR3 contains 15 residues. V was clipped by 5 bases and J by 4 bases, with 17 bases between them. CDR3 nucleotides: TGCAGCGTTCGACGAGACACAGTGGGCACCGGGGAGCTGTTTTTT. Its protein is CSVRRDTVGTGELFF.

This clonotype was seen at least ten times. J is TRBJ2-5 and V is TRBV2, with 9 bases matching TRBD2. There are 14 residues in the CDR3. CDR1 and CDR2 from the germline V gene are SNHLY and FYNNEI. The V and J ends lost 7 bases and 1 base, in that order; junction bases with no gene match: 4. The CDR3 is CASIGGRVQETQYF. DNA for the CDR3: TGTGCCAGCATCGGCGGGAGGGTCCAAGAGACCCAGTACTTC. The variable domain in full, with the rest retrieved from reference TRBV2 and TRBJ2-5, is EPEVTQTPSHQVTQMGQEVILRCVPISNHLYFYWYRQILGQKVEFLVSFYNNEISEKSEIFDDQFSVERPDGSNFTLKIRSTKLEDSAMYFCASIGGRVQETQYFGPGTRLLVL.

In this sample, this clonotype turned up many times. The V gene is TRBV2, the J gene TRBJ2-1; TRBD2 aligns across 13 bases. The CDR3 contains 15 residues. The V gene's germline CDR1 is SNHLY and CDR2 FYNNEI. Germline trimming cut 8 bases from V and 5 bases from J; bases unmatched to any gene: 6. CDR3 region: CASLRGTSGDNEQFF. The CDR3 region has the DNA TGTGCCAGCCTTAGAGGGACTAGCGGGGACAATGAGCAGTTCTTC.

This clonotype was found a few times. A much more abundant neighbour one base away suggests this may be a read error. The CDR3 here is CASSEFLAGGYEQYF. For the CDR3, the DNA is TGTGCCAGCAGTGAATTTCTAGCGGGAGGCTATGAGCAGTACTTC. The rearrangement joins TRBV2 to TRBJ2-7, with 11 bases lining up with TRBD2. CDR3 size: 15 residues. CDR1 is SNHLY, CDR2 FYNNEI, per germline. Losses at the gene ends were 2 bases for V and 7 bases for J; bases not matched to a gene: 7.

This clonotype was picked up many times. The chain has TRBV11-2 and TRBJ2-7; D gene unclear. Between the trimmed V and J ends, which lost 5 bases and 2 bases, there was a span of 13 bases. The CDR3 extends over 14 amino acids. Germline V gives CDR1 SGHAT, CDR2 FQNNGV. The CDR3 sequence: CASSQVRRPYEQYF. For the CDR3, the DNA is TGTGCCAGCAGCCAGGTGCGGAGACCCTACGAGCAGTACTTC. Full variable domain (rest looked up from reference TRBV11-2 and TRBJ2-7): EAGVAQSPRYKIIEKRQSVAFWCNPISGHATLYWYQQILGQGPKLLIQFQNNGVVDDSQLPKDRFSAERLKGVDSTLKIQPAKLEDSAVYLCASSQVRRPYEQYFGPGTRLTVT.

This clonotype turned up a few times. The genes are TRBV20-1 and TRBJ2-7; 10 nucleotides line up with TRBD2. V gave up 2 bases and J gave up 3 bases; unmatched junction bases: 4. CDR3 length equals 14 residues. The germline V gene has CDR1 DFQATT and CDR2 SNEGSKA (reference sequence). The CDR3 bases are TGCAGTGCTAGACCTAGCGGGAGTGGCTACGAGCAGTACTTC. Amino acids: CSARPSGSGYEQYF.

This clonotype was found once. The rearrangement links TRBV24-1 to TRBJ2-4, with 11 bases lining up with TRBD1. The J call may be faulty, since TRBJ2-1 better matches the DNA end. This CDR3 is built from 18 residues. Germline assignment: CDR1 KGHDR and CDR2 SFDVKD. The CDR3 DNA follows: TGTGCCACCAGTGATCCGTCCGGGACAGGGGGAGGCAAAAACATTCAGTTCTTC. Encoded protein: CATSDPSGTGGGKNIQFF.

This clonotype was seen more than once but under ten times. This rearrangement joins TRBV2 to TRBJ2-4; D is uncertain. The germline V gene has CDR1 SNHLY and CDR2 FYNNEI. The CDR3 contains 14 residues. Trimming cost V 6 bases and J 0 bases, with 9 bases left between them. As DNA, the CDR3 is TGTGCCAGCAGAATCGAGCTAGCCAAAAACATTCAGTACTTC. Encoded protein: CASRIELAKNIQYF.

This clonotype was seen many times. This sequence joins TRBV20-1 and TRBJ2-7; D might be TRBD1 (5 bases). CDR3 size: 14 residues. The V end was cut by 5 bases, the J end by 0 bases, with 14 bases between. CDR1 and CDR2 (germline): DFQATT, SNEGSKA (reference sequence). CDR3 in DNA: TGCAGTGCTCTGGGGCTAGGGGCCTCCTACGAGCAGTACTTC. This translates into CSALGLGASYEQYF.